The TCR beta chain described here comes from a study of T cells after yellow fever vaccination. Study-level information: Researchers used CD3, CD45RA, CCR7 and CD95 to sort out EM, EMRA, CM and Tscm memory subsets.

In this sample, this clonotype turned up many times. This CDR3 is built from 17 residues. MiXCR, applied by TCRdb to the 5' RACE reads, yields one record per CDR3 protein. The sample records around 50,000 distinct CDR3 sequences, approximately 6.3% being singletons. This chain links TRBV21-1 with TRBJ2-4; the DNA was not used to check the table's D call, TRBD1. TRBV21-1 is assigned pseudogene status. This TCR came from a man aged 30-40 years who received the YFV17D yellow fever vaccine. Sequences were derived from PBMCs, either bulk or a sorted T-cell subset (CD4+, CD8+, memory, or dextramer-sorted; not recorded which), sampled 45 days after the yellow fever booster vaccination. The CDR3 coding sequence is TGTGCCAGCCCCCTAGGCCAGACAGGAACCTCCATGAACATTCAGTACTTC. This encodes CASPLGQTGTSMNIQYF.